This T cell receptor beta chain is from a study of blood T cell repertoires in COVID-19. Looking at the study overall: The United States, Italy and Spain supplied acute and convalescent COVID-19 samples.

Method: immunoSEQ multiplex PCR; TCRdb's copy keeps in-frame clones and lacks some. The sample has 95,000 to 110,000 clones; over 60% are singletons. Input material: peripheral blood. This clonotype was obtained from a man between 65 and 85 years old with acute or convalescent COVID-19.

The CDR3 here is CASSLAGTSGDTQYF. The DNA of the CDR3 is TGCGCCAGCAGCTTGGCCGGGACTAGCGGAGATACGCAGTATTTT. This chain links TRBV5-1 with TRBJ2-3; 11 bases map to TRBD2. Germline CDR1 is SGHRS and CDR2 is YFSETQ. The CDR3 covers 15 residues. V gave up 0 bases and J gave up 5 bases; unmatched junction bases: 2. The variable domain in full, with the rest retrieved from reference TRBV5-1 and TRBJ2-3, is KAGVTQTPRYLIKTRGQQVTLSCSPISGHRSVSWYQQTPGQGLQFLFEYFSETQRNKGNFPGRFSGRQFSNSRSEMNVSTLELGDSALYLCASSLAGTSGDTQYFGPGTRLTVL.